This T cell receptor beta chain was captured by sequencing in a study of pediatric ulcerative colitis. Study-wide results and limits: Blood-rectal clonal overlap within each person was significantly higher in ulcerative colitis patients than controls. Rectal pinch biopsies may include blood-derived T cells.

Method: immunoSEQ multiplex PCR; TCRdb's copy keeps in-frame clones and lacks some. The sample has about 37,000 clones; over 70% are singletons. Rectal tissue came from one to two pinch biopsies taken at colonoscopy. In the case of this clone: Its antigen is unknown.

Germline V lookup: CDR1 MDHEN, CDR2 SYDVKM. V was shortened by 4 bases and J by 4 bases, with 13 bases between the two germline ends. The CDR3 totals 14 residues. The chain links TRBV28 to TRBJ1-1; weak D call: TRBD1 (5 bases). The receptor was derived from a boy aged 5 to 17 with severe ulcerative colitis. The sample consisted of gut tissue. The CDR3 DNA is TGTGCCAGCAGTTCCTCCGAGGGGCGCACTGAAGCTTTCTTT. It codes for CASSSSEGRTEAFF.